These 28 T cell receptor beta chains were all obtained from the same sample, sequenced in a study of blood T cell repertoires in COVID-19. Generated by immunoSEQ multiplex PCR, the TCRdb table keeps only in-frame clones and is missing some. The repertoire holds some 150,000 clones, with roughly 84% as singletons. Source material: peripheral blood. The receptor set was obtained from a woman aged 45 to 65 in a cohort sampled during active or convalescent COVID-19.

This chain uses TRBV14 with TRBJ2-7; a possible D gene is TRBD1 (5 bases). Deletions cut 2 bases from V and 7 bases from J, with 9 bases between. Germline values: CDR1 SGHDN, CDR2 FVKESK. The CDR3 consists of 12 residues. CDR3 bases: TGTGCCAGCAGCCAACAGGGTTATGAGCAGTACTTC. Translation gives CASSQQGYEQYF.

This clone showed up just a few times. The chain employs TRBV5-4 and TRBJ2-5; TRBD2 agrees at 8 bases. V dropped 0 bases and J dropped 1; count of bases not matched to a gene: 5. This CDR3 is 16 amino acids long. Germline assignment: CDR1 SGHNT and CDR2 YYREEE (reference sequence). The CDR3 region is CASSLVLAGGQETQYF. Here the CDR3 DNA reads TGTGCCAGCAGCTTGGTCCTAGCGGGCGGCCAAGAGACCCAGTACTTC.

The rearrangement joins TRBV6-6 to TRBJ2-3; no clear D gene. The V end lost 9 bases, the J end lost 3 bases, and 13 bases lay between the germline ends. The CDR3 covers 13 residues. Germline V CDR1 and CDR2: MNHNY, SVGAGI (reference sequence). The DNA of the CDR3 is TGTGCCAGTCGGTCCCCGATTACAGATACGCAGTATTTT. The encoded protein is CASRSPITDTQYF.

The chain links TRBV5-1 to TRBJ1-1; 7 bases align to TRBD1. CDR1 and CDR2 from the germline V gene are SGHRS and YFSETQ. V shed 4 bases and J 3 bases; nucleotides not matched to a gene: 3. The CDR3 has 13 amino acids. The CDR3 is CASSAGQYTEAFF. The CDR3 bases are TGCGCCAGCAGCGCGGGACAGTACACTGAAGCTTTCTTT.

This rearrangement joins TRBV7-9 to TRBJ2-3, with 9 bases aligning to TRBD2. The CDR3 runs to 16 residues. With V trimmed by 2 bases and J by 0 bases, 3 bases remained unmatched. Germline V gives CDR1 SEHNR, CDR2 FQNEAQ (reference sequence). The CDR3 DNA sequence: TGTGCCAGCAGCTTATACACTAGCGGGAGCACAGATACGCAGTATTTT. It yields the protein CASSLYTSGSTDTQYF. The complete variable domain, with remaining parts taken from reference TRBV7-9 and TRBJ2-3, reads DTGVSQNPRHKITKRGQNVTFRCDPISEHNRLYWYRQTLGQGPEFLTYFQNEAQLEKSRLLSDRFSAERPKGSFSTLEIQRTEQGDSAMYLCASSLYTSGSTDTQYFGPGTRLTVL.

The chain carries TRBV6-4 and TRBJ2-1; 9 nucleotides agree with TRBD2. The J segment lost 15 bases and the V segment lost 2 bases, leaving 8 bases of the junction unmatched. Germline V CDR1 and CDR2: MRHNA, SNTAGT. This CDR3 has 13 amino acids. The CDR3 DNA follows: TGTGCCAGCAGTGACAAGACTAGCGGCTCCTGGTTCTTC. It translates to CASSDKTSGSWFF.

The table lists this clone with a few counts. The J gene is TRBJ1-6, the V gene TRBV6-5; possibly TRBD1 for D (5 bases). The CDR3 is 15 amino acids. The V gene's germline CDR1 is MNHEY and CDR2 SVGAGI. Trimming took 5 bases from V and 7 from J, leaving 15 bases between them. CDR3 DNA: TGTGCCAGCAGTACAACGGGACTTGAAAATTCACCCCTCCACTTT. Its protein product is CASSTTGLENSPLHF.

V and J are TRBV13 and TRBJ2-3; D not certain. CDR1 PRHDT and CDR2 FYEKMQ come from the germline V gene (reference sequence). Trimming took 8 bases from V and 0 from J, leaving 15 bases between them. This CDR3 spans 15 amino acids. The chain's CDR3 is CASAGGALSTDTQYF. Here the CDR3 DNA reads TGTGCCAGCGCTGGTGGAGCCCTCAGCACAGATACGCAGTATTTT.

The count of this clone is one. The chain employs TRBV11-2 and TRBJ1-4; 8 bases align to TRBD1. CDR3 size: 14 residues. Trimming removed 5 bases from V and 6 bases from J; junction bases left unmatched: 5. Germline CDR1 SGHAT, CDR2 FQNNGV. CDR3 bases: TGTGCCAGCAGCCAGGGGGCACTGGATGAAAAACTGTTTTTT. Protein product: CASSQGALDEKLFF.

As DNA, the CDR3 is TGTGCCAGTAGTATCGGCAGGGGGCAAGGAAACACCATATATTTT. Its protein product is CASSIGRGQGNTIYF. This chain joins TRBV19 and TRBJ1-3; 8 positions agree with TRBD1. The CDR3 extends over 15 amino acids. Germline V gene sequence: CDR1 LNHDA, CDR2 SQIVND (reference sequence). Trimming cost V 3 bases and J 4 bases; bases outside gene matches: 5.

The count of this clone is one. The genes are TRBV5-1 and TRBJ2-1; 10 bases map to TRBD1. The germline gives CDR1 SGHRS, CDR2 YFSETQ. After removal of 4 bases from V and 5 bases from J, the junction contained 6 bases not matched to a gene. The CDR3 consists of 15 residues. The CDR3 region is CASSIRGQGNNEQFF. As DNA, the CDR3 is TGCGCCAGCAGCATTAGGGGACAGGGGAACAATGAGCAGTTCTTC.

V gene TRBV2 combines with J gene TRBJ1-2; D is perhaps TRBD1 (6 bases). V lost 5 bases and J 4 bases, leaving 8 bases between the germline ends. The germline V gene has CDR1 SNHLY and CDR2 FYNNEI. The CDR3 is 12 amino acids. CDR3 residues: CASSRQAYGYTF. The CDR3 DNA sequence: TGTGCCAGCAGTCGACAGGCCTATGGCTACACCTTC.

J is TRBJ1-1 and V is TRBV5-1; TRBD1 might be the D (5 bases). The CDR3 is 13 residues long. V shed 2 bases and J shed 7 bases, with 12 bases lying between them. Per germline, CDR1 SGHRS and CDR2 YFSETQ. Here the CDR3 reads CASSLQEYSEAFF. In nucleotides, the CDR3 is TGCGCCAGCAGCTTACAGGAGTACAGTGAAGCTTTCTTT. Using reference TRBV5-1 and TRBJ1-1 for the parts outside the CDR3, the full variable domain is KAGVTQTPRYLIKTRGQQVTLSCSPISGHRSVSWYQQTPGQGLQFLFEYFSETQRNKGNFPGRFSGRQFSNSRSEMNVSTLELGDSALYLCASSLQEYSEAFFGQGTRLTVV.

This clone was detected only a few times. The V gene is TRBV19, the J gene TRBJ2-7; D is perhaps TRBD2 (6 bases). The V gene lost 2 bases and the J gene lost 4 bases, with 12 bases spanning the gap. Germline V gives CDR1 LNHDA, CDR2 SQIVND (reference sequence). The CDR3 contains 14 residues. CDR3 amino acids: CASSIQQGGYEQYF. CDR3 coding DNA: TGTGCCAGTAGTATACAGCAGGGAGGTTACGAGCAGTACTTC.

This clone has only one observation. This chain uses TRBV11-2 with TRBJ2-2; 9 bases map to TRBD2. V dropped 5 bases and J dropped 3; count of bases not matched to a gene: 7. CDR3 length: 16 residues. Germline values: CDR1 SGHAT, CDR2 FQNNGV. The CDR3 reads CASSAVAGVDTGELFF. CDR3 in DNA: TGTGCCAGCAGCGCCGTAGCGGGGGTTGACACCGGGGAGCTGTTTTTT.

The CDR3 spells CASSQDRTGVSYNEQFF. CDR3 nucleotides: TGCGCCAGCAGCCAAGATAGGACAGGGGTGTCCTACAATGAGCAGTTCTTC. This chain links TRBV4-3 with TRBJ2-1; 9 bases are a match to TRBD1. CDR1 and CDR2 (germline): LGHNA, YSLEER. Unmatched junction bases numbered 4, after V lost 0 bases and J lost 1 base. The CDR3 runs 17 residues.

The V and J genes are TRBV6-4 and TRBJ1-2; TRBD1 might be the D (6 bases). The germline V and J ends were trimmed by 3 bases and 2 bases, with 7 bases remaining between them. This CDR3 spans 13 amino acids. Looked up from germline, CDR1 is MRHNA and CDR2 is SNTAGT. Here the CDR3 reads CASSETGNYGYTF. The CDR3 DNA follows: TGTGCCAGCAGTGAGACAGGAAACTATGGCTACACCTTC.

The chain carries TRBV7-2 and TRBJ2-4; possibly TRBD1 for D (6 bases). CDR1 SGHTA and CDR2 FQGNSA come from the germline V gene. Trimming removed 5 bases from V and 0 bases from J, with 17 bases in between. This CDR3 has 17 amino acids. The DNA of the CDR3 is TGTGCCAGCAGCCCCCGAGGGGGTCTCCTAGCCAAAAACATTCAGTACTTC. Its protein is CASSPRGGLLAKNIQYF.

The V gene is TRBV4-1, the J gene TRBJ2-5, with D possibly being TRBD1 (5 bases). The germline CDR1 and CDR2 sequences are MGHRA and YSYEKL. This CDR3 is 17 amino acids long. Trimming shortened V by 4 bases and J by 5 bases, and 23 bases separated the two germline ends. The CDR3 loop reads CASSPTIARARSETQYF. In DNA form, the CDR3 reads TGCGCCAGCAGCCCAACAATTGCCAGGGCAAGGTCGGAGACCCAGTACTTC.

The chain has TRBV6-5 and TRBJ1-2; possibly TRBD1 for D (5 bases). Germline lookup yields CDR1 MNHEY and CDR2 SVGAGI. V was clipped by 0 bases and J by 2 bases, with 13 bases between them. The CDR3 length is 16 residues. The CDR3 nucleotides are TGTGCCAGCAGTTACTCGTCCCGGACAACCAACTATGGCTACACCTTC. This gives the protein CASSYSSRTTNYGYTF.

The V gene is TRBV30, the J gene TRBJ1-6; possible D gene TRBD1, 5 bases. This CDR3 contains 15 residues. Looked up from germline, CDR1 is GTSNPN and CDR2 is SVGIG (reference sequence). V was pared by 7 bases and J by 5 bases, with 18 bases between. The CDR3 here is CAYTQDPRNNSPLHF. CDR3 nucleotides: TGTGCCTATACACAGGACCCACGAAATAATTCACCCCTCCACTTT.

This clone was counted a few times. CDR3 sequence (DNA): TGTGCCAGCAGCCCCCTAGGACAGGGGGGTAACTATGGCTACACCTTC. Protein product: CASSPLGQGGNYGYTF. V is TRBV9 and J is TRBJ1-2; 10 bases map to TRBD1. The CDR3 loop spans 16 amino acids. Germline CDR1 SGDLS, CDR2 YYNGEE. J was trimmed by 1 base and V by 4 bases; bases with no gene match: 7.

The chain combines TRBV6-2 or TRBV6-3 with TRBJ1-5; 9 positions agree with TRBD1. The CDR3 runs to 16 residues. The germline CDR1 and CDR2 sequences are MNHEY and SVGEGT. V lost 4 bases and J lost 7; bases outside the gene matches: 11. The CDR3 nucleotides read TGTGCCAGCAGTTTGACCGGGACAGGGTTTTGGCAGCCCCAGCATTTT. The encoded protein is CASSLTGTGFWQPQHF.

The chain recombines TRBV10-3 with TRBJ1-5; 11 bases align to TRBD1. Germline CDR1 and CDR2: ENHRY and SYGVKD. This CDR3 contains 16 residues. The junction had 6 bases not matched to a gene; V was cut back by 2 bases and J by 6 bases. DNA of the CDR3: TGTGCCATCAGTGAGCCGGGACAGGGGGTACGTCAGCCCCAGCATTTT. It is translated as CAISEPGQGVRQPQHF.

This chain links TRBV7-9 with TRBJ2-5, with 7 bases aligning to TRBD2. This CDR3 spans 16 amino acids. Germline V gene data show CDR1 as SEHNR and CDR2 as FQNEAQ (reference sequence). V was pared by 5 bases and J by 0 bases, with 9 bases of the junction left unmatched. CDR3: CASSPWGGNYQETQYF. For the CDR3, the DNA is TGTGCCAGCAGCCCATGGGGGGGGAATTACCAAGAGACCCAGTACTTC.

The chain couples TRBV10-3 to TRBJ2-7; D call uncertain. CDR1 and CDR2 (germline): ENHRY, SYGVKD. Trimming cost V 3 bases and J 2 bases, with 5 bases left between them. This CDR3 is 12 amino acids long. CDR3 nucleotides: TGTGCCATCAGTGACCAGACCTACGAGCAGTACTTC. Translation gives CAISDQTYEQYF.

This clone appeared a single time. The genes are TRBV18 and TRBJ2-5, with D possibly TRBD2 on 5 matching bases. The CDR3 runs 14 residues. The germline V gene encodes CDR1 KGHSH and CDR2 LQKENI. V was clipped by 3 bases and J by 5 bases, with 13 bases between them. The DNA of the CDR3 is TGTGCCAGCTCACCCCCGACGGGGATGGAGACCCAGTACTTC. It translates to CASSPPTGMETQYF. Supplemented by reference TRBV18 and TRBJ2-5, the full variable domain reads NAGVMQNPRHLVRRRGQEARLRCSPMKGHSHVYWYRQLPEEGLKFMVYLQKENIIDESGMPKERFSAEFPKEGPSILRIQQVVRGDSAAYFCASSPPTGMETQYFGPGTRLLVL.

The V call is TRBV7-3, the J call TRBJ2-2; TRBD1 is a possible D gene (6 bases). Per the germline V gene, CDR1 is SGHTA and CDR2 is FQGTGA. Trimming pared 5 bases from V and 7 bases from J, leaving 17 bases between. The CDR3 sequence is 15 residues long. CDR3 sequence (DNA): TGTGCCAGCAGCCCCACGGCAGGGGCCAGCGGGGAGCTGTTTTTT. As protein: CASSPTAGASGELFF.